Shown below are 2 T cell receptor beta chains from a single sample sequenced in a study of blood T cell repertoires in COVID-19. Sequenced by immunoSEQ multiplex PCR; TCRdb stores in-frame clones only, minus some. Of about 170,000 clones listed, 82% are singletons. The sequencing input was peripheral blood. The source is a woman between 35 and 50 years old with COVID-19, enrolled during active disease.

This clone occurred many times. The chain is built from TRBV5-4 and TRBJ1-3, with D possibly TRBD1 on 5 matching bases. The CDR3 loop spans 13 amino acids. Trimming removed 3 bases from V and 3 bases from J, with 7 bases in between. Germline V gene data show CDR1 as SGHNT and CDR2 as YYREEE (reference sequence). The DNA of the CDR3 is TGTGCCAGCAGCTCTCAGGGTGGAAACACCATATATTTT. Protein product: CASSSQGGNTIYF.

The rearrangement joins TRBV5-5 to TRBJ2-5; TRBD2 might be the D (5 bases). Germline CDR1 reads SGHKS; CDR2 reads YYEKEE (reference sequence). The CDR3 sequence is 12 residues long. Trimming shortened V by 9 bases and J by 4 bases, and 13 bases separated the two germline ends. CDR3 nucleotides: TGTGCCAACTCGGGATTCCCAGAGACCCAGTACTTC. Its protein is CANSGFPETQYF.